This T cell receptor (beta chain) was profiled in a study of identical twins. Findings and limits, study-wide: Twins' surplus sharing was weaker for beta out-of-frame sequences. Zero-insertion analyses might be partly confounded by invariant T cells like MAIT and iNKT. Fewer insertions marked abundant cord blood beta clonotypes; young adult naive trended weakly, memory not at all.

Of note for this clonotype: Its antigen remains unknown.

One entry per CDR3 protein results from TCRdb running MiXCR on the 5' RACE reads. This table holds around 650,000 distinct CDR3 sequences, just over 7% found once. These sequences were also reported in another study, on yellow fever vaccine responses in identical twins.

This TCR derives from a woman aged 18 to 35 in good health. The source material was PBMCs.

The CDR3 reads CSAYGLLGVTEAFF. In DNA, the CDR3 is TGCAGCGCGTACGGACTCCTGGGGGTCACTGAAGCTTTCTTT. The chain links TRBV29-1 to TRBJ1-1; the D gene is possibly TRBD1 (5 bases). Germline V CDR1 and CDR2: SQVTM, ANQGSEA. The CDR3 consists of 14 residues. With 7 bases removed from V and 4 bases from J, the gap between germline ends came to 19 bases.